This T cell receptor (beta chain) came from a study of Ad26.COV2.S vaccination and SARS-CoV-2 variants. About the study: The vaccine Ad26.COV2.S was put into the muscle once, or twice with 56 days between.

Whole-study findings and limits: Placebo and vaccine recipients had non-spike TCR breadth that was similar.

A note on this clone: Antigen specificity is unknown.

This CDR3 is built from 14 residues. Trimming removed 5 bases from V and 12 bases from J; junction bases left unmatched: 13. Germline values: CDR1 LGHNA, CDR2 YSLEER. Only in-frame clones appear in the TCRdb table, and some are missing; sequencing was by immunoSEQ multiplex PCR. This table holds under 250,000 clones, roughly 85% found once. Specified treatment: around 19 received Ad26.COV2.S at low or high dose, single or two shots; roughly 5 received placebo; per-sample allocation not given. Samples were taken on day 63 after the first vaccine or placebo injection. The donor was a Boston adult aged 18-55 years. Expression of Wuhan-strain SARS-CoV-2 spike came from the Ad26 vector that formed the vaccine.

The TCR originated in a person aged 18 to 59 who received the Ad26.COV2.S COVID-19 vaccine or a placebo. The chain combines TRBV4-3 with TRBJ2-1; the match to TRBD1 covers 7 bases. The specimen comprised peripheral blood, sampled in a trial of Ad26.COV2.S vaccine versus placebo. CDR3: CASSGRGQGVVQFF. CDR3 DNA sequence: TGCGCCAGCAGCGGAAGGGGGCAGGGGGTGGTGCAGTTCTTC.